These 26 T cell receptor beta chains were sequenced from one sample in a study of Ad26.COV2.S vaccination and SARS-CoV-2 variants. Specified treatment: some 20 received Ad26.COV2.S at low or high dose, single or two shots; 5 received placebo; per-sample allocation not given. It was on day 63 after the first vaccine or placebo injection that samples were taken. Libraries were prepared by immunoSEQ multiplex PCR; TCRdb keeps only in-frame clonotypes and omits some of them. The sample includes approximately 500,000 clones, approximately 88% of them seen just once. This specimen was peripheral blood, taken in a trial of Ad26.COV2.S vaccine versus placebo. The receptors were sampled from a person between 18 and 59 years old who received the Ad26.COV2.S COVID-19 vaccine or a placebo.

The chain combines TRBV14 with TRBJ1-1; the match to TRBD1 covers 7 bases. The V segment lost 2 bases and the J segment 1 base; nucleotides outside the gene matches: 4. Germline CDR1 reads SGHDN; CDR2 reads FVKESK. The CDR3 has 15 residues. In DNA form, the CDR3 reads TGTGCCAGCAGCCAACTCAACAGGGGGAACACTGAAGCTTTCTTT. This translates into CASSQLNRGNTEAFF.

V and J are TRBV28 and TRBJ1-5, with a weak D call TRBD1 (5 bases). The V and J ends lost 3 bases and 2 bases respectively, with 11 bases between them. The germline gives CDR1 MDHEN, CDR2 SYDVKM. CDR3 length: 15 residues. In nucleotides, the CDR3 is TGTGCCAGCAGTTTTCTTGGGGACGGCAATCAGCCCCAGCATTTT. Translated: CASSFLGDGNQPQHF. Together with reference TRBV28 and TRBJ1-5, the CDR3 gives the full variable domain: DVKVTQSSRYLVKRTGEKVFLECVQDMDHENMFWYRQDPGLGLRLIYFSYDVKMKEKGDIPEGYSVSREKKERFSLILESASTNQTSMYLCASSFLGDGNQPQHFGDGTRLSIL.

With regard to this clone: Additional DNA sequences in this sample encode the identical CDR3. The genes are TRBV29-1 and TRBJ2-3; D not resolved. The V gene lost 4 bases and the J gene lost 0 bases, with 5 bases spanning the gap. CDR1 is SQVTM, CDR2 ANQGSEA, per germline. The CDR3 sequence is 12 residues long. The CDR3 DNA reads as TGCAGCGTTGCTCCGAGCACAGATACGCAGTATTTT. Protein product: CSVAPSTDTQYF.

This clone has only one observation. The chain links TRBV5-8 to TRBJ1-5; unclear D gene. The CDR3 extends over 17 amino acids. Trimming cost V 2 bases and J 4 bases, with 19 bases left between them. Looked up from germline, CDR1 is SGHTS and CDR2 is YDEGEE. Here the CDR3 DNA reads TGTGCCAGCAGCTTCGGCCTTGCGGGGTTGAGAAATCAGCCCCAGCATTTT. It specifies CASSFGLAGLRNQPQHF.

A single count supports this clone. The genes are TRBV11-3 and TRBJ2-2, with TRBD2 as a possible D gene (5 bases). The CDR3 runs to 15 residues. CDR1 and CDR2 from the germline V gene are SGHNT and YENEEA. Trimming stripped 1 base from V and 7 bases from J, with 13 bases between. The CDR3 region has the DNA TGTGCCAGCAGCTTAGCAACGGGATGGGGCGGGGAGCTGTTTTTT. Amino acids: CASSLATGWGGELFF.

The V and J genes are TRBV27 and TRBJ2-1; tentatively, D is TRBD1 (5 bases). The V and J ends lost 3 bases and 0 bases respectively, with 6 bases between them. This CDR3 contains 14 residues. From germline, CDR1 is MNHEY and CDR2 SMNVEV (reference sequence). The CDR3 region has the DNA TGTGCCAGCAGTTTTAGGGGCTCCTACAATGAGCAGTTCTTC. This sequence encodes CASSFRGSYNEQFF.

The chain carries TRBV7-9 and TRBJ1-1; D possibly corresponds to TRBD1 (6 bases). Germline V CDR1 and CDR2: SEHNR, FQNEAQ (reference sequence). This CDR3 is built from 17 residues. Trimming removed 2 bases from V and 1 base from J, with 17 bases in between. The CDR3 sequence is CASSLSLRQTGNTEAFF. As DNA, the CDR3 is TGTGCCAGCAGCTTATCCTTGCGACAGACAGGGAACACTGAAGCTTTCTTT. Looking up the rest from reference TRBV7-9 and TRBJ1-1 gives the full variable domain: DTGVSQNPRHKITKRGQNVTFRCDPISEHNRLYWYRQTLGQGPEFLTYFQNEAQLEKSRLLSDRFSAERPKGSFSTLEIQRTEQGDSAMYLCASSLSLRQTGNTEAFFGQGTRLTVV.

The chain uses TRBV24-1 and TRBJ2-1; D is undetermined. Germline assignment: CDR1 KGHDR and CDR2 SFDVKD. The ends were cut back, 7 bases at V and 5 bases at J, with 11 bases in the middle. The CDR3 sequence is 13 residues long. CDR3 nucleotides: TGTGCCACCAGACGAGGTCCGGACAATGAGCAGTTCTTC. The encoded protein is CATRRGPDNEQFF.

CDR3 in amino acids: CASRPDRGNYGYTF. In DNA form, the CDR3 reads TGTGCCAGCAGGCCGGACAGGGGCAACTATGGCTACACCTTC. The chain couples TRBV5-4 to TRBJ1-2; 9 nucleotides align to TRBD1. This CDR3 is 14 amino acids long. V lost 5 bases to trimming and J lost 2 bases; unmatched junction nucleotides: 4. The germline gives CDR1 SGHNT, CDR2 YYREEE (reference sequence).

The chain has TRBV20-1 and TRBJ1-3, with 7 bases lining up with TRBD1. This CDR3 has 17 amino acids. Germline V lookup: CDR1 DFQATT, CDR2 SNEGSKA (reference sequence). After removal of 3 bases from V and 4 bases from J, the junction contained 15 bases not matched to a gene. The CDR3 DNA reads TGCAGTGCTAGTCCCCGAGAACGAAACAGGGGAGGAAACACCATATATTTT. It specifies CSASPRERNRGGNTIYF.

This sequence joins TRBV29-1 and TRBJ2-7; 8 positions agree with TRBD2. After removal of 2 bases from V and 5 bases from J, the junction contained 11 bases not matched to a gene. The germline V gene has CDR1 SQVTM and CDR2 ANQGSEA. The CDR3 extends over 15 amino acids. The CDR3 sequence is CSVEPRASGSHEQYF. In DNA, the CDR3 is TGCAGCGTTGAACCCCGGGCTAGCGGGTCCCACGAGCAGTACTTC.

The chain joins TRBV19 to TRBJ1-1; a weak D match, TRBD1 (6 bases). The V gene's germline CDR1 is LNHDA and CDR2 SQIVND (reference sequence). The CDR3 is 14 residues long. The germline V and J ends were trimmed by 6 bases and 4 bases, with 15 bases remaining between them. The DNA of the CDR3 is TGTGCCAGTAGGGATGGGGGCGGGGGCACTGAAGCTTTCTTT. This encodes CASRDGGGGTEAFF.

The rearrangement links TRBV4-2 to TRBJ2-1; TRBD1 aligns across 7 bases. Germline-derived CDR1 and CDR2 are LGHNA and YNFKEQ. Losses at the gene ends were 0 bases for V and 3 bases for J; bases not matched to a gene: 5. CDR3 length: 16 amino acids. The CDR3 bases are TGTGCCAGCAGCCAAGAGACAGGGTCCTTCTACAATGAGCAGTTCTTC. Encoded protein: CASSQETGSFYNEQFF.

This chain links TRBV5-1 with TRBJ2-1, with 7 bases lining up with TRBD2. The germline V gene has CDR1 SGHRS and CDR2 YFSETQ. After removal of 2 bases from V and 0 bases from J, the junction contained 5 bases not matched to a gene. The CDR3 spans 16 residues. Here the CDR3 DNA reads TGCGCCAGCAGCTTCGGGACTACCAGCTCCTACAATGAGCAGTTCTTC. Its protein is CASSFGTTSSYNEQFF. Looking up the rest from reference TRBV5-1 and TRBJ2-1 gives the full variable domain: KAGVTQTPRYLIKTRGQQVTLSCSPISGHRSVSWYQQTPGQGLQFLFEYFSETQRNKGNFPGRFSGRQFSNSRSEMNVSTLELGDSALYLCASSFGTTSSYNEQFFGPGTRLTVL.

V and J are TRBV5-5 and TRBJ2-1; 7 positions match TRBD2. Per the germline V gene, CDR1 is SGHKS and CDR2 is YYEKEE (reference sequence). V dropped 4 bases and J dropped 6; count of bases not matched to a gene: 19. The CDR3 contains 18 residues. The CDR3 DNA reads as TGTGCCAGCAGCCGCTCGGTGGGAGGCGGGAGTGGTCCCAATGAGCAGTTCTTC. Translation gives CASSRSVGGGSGPNEQFF. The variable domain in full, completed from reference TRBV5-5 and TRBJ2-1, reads DAGVTQSPTHLIKTRGQQVTLRCSPISGHKSVSWYQQVLGQGPQFIFQYYEKEERGRGNFPDRFSARQFPNYSSELNVNALLLGDSALYLCASSRSVGGGSGPNEQFFGPGTRLTVL.

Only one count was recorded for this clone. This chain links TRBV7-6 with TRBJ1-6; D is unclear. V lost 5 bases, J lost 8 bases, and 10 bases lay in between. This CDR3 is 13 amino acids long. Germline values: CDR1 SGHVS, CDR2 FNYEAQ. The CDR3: CASSRNLDSPLHF. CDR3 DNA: TGTGCCAGCAGCCGGAACTTAGATTCACCCCTCCACTTT. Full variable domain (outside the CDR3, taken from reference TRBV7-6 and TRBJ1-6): GAGVSQSPRYKVTKRGQDVALRCDPISGHVSLYWYRQALGQGPEFLTYFNYEAQQDKSGLPNDRFSAERPEGSISTLTIQRTEQRDSAMYRCASSRNLDSPLHFGNGTRLTVT.

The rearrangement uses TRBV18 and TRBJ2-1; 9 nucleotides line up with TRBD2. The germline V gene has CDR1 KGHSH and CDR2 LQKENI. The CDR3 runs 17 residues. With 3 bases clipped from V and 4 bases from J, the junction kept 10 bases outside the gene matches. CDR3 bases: TGTGCCAGCTCACCGAGGCGGGGGGGAGGAACTTACAATGAGCAGTTCTTC. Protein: CASSPRRGGGTYNEQFF.

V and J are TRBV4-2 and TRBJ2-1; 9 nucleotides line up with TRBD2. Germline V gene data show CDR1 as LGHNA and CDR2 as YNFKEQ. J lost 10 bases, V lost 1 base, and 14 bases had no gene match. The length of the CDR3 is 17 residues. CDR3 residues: CASSQGGAGGQVKEQFF. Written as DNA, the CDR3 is TGTGCCAGCAGCCAAGGCGGGGCGGGAGGGCAAGTTAAAGAGCAGTTCTTC.

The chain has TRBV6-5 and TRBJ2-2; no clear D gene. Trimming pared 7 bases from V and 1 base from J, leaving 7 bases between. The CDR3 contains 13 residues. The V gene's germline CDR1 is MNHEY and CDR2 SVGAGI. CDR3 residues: CASKNRNTGELFF. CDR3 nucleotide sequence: TGTGCCAGCAAAAACAGGAACACCGGGGAGCTGTTTTTT.

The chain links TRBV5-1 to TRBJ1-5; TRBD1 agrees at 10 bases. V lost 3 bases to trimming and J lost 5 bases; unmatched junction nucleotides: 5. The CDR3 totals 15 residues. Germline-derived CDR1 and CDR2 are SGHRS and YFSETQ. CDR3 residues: CASSSTGTGDQPQHF. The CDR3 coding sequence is TGCGCCAGCAGCTCGACCGGGACAGGGGATCAGCCCCAGCATTTT.

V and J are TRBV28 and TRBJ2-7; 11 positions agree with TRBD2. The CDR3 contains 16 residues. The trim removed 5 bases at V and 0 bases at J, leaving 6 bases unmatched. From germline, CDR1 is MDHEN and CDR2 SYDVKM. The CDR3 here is CASSARLAGNSYEQYF. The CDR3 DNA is TGTGCCAGCAGTGCGAGACTAGCGGGGAACTCCTACGAGCAGTACTTC. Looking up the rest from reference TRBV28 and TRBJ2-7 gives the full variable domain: DVKVTQSSRYLVKRTGEKVFLECVQDMDHENMFWYRQDPGLGLRLIYFSYDVKMKEKGDIPEGYSVSREKKERFSLILESASTNQTSMYLCASSARLAGNSYEQYFGPGTRLTVT.

The chain's CDR3 is CASNGQRNTGELFF. The CDR3 coding sequence is TGTGCCAGTAACGGACAGAGGAACACCGGGGAGCTGTTTTTT. The chain has TRBV19 and TRBJ2-2; D possibly corresponds to TRBD1 (6 bases). The germline gives CDR1 LNHDA, CDR2 SQIVND (reference sequence). V lost 7 bases, J lost 1 base, and 10 bases lay in between. CDR3 length equals 14 residues.

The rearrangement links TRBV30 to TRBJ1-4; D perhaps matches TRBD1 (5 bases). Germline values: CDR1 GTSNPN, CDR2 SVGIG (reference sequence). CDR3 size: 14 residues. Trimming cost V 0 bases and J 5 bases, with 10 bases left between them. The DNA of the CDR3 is TGTGCCTGGAGTGTTAGAGGGGCCAATGAAAAACTGTTTTTT. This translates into CAWSVRGANEKLFF.

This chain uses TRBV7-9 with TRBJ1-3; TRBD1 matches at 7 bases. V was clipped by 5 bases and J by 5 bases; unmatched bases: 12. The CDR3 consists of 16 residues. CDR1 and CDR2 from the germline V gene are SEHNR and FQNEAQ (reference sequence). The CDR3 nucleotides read TGTGCCAGCAGCGCCCGGGGACAGCGCACCCGAAACACCATATATTTT. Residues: CASSARGQRTRNTIYF. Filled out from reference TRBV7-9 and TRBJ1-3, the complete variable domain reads DTGVSQNPRHKITKRGQNVTFRCDPISEHNRLYWYRQTLGQGPEFLTYFQNEAQLEKSRLLSDRFSAERPKGSFSTLEIQRTEQGDSAMYLCASSARGQRTRNTIYFGEGSWLTVV.

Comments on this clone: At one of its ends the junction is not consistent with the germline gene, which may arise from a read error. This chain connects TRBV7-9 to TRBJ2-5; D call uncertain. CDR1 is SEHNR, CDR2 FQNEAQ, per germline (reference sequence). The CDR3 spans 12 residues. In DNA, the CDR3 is TGTGCCAGCGGCTTGATACAAGAGACCCAGTACTTC. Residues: CASGLIQETQYF. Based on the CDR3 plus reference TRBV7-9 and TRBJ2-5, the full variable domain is DTGVSQNPRHKITKRGQNVTFRCDPISEHNRLYWYRQTLGQGPEFLTYFQNEAQLEKSRLLSDRFSAERPKGSFSTLEIQRTEQGDSAMYLCASGLIQETQYFGPGTRLLVL.

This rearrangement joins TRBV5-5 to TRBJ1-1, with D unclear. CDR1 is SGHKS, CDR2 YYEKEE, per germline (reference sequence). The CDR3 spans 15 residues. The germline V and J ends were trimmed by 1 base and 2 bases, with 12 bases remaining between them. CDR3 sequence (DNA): TGTGCCAGCAGCTTGTCGCCAGTCCGAAACACTGAAGCTTTCTTT. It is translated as CASSLSPVRNTEAFF.